One and the same sample provided the 17 T cell receptor beta chains below, sequenced in a study of T cell repertoires in cytomegalovirus infection. No antigen is known for these receptors. Using its own MiXCR run on the reads, TCRdb lists one record per CDR3 protein. The repertoire holds 700,000 to 950,000 distinct CDR3 sequences, 30% to 35% seen once, with 9.5% to 15% in the top ten. Specimen: cultured CD8+ T cells from PBMCs, collected from culture after CMV antigen stimulation. The receptors shown here come from a human donor in good health (CMV status not recorded). Some clones in this sample may be carry-over from other donors' samples.

V gene TRBV5-5 combines with J gene TRBJ2-1, with no clear D. The CDR3 is 15 amino acids. Germline-derived CDR1 and CDR2 are SGHKS and YYEKEE (reference sequence). V was cut by 4 bases and J by 5 bases, with 16 bases left in between. CDR3 sequence (DNA): TGTGCCAGCAGCCTTTGGGTAGTGGAAAACAATGAGCAGTTCTTC. Translated: CASSLWVVENNEQFF. The full variable domain, rest sourced from reference TRBV5-5 and TRBJ2-1, is DAGVTQSPTHLIKTRGQQVTLRCSPISGHKSVSWYQQVLGQGPQFIFQYYEKEERGRGNFPDRFSARQFPNYSSELNVNALLLGDSALYLCASSLWVVENNEQFFGPGTRLTVL.

The chain uses TRBV6-6 and TRBJ2-1, with D possibly TRBD2 on 6 matching bases. V gave up 8 bases and J gave up 4 bases, with 12 bases separating them. This CDR3 comprises 13 residues. Germline V gene lookup returns CDR1 MNHNY and CDR2 SVGAGI (reference sequence). The CDR3 region is CASRRGSYNEQFF. The DNA of the CDR3 is TGTGCCAGCCGGAGGGGCTCATACAATGAGCAGTTCTTC.

The chain carries TRBV7-2 and TRBJ1-5; 7 bases line up with TRBD1. The germline CDR1 and CDR2 sequences are SGHTA and FQGNSA. The CDR3 runs 17 residues. V shed 0 bases and J 7 bases; nucleotides not matched to a gene: 12. CDR3 protein: CASSLALEWQGDQPQHF. The CDR3, as DNA: TGTGCCAGCAGCTTAGCTCTGGAGTGGCAGGGGGACCAGCCCCAGCATTTT.

This clonotype came up a few times. V and J are TRBV10-3 and TRBJ2-3; unclear D gene. The V end lost 10 bases, the J end lost 2 bases, and 13 bases lay between the germline ends. The germline V gene has CDR1 ENHRY and CDR2 SYGVKD. This CDR3 region has 13 residues. The CDR3 loop is CATLDLPTDTQYF. The CDR3, as DNA: TGTGCCACCCTGGACCTCCCCACAGATACGCAGTATTTT.

The chain recombines TRBV4-1 with TRBJ1-5; D not certain. Germline-derived CDR1 and CDR2 are MGHRA and YSYEKL. The CDR3 is made up of 14 amino acids. V was trimmed by 2 bases and J by 7 bases, leaving 12 bases between them. The CDR3 region has the DNA TGCGCCAGCAGCCAACGAGGATTTGGGCAGCCCCAGCATTTT. Translated: CASSQRGFGQPQHF.

The V gene is TRBV27, the J gene TRBJ2-5, with D possibly matching TRBD1 (6 bases). Germline loops: CDR1 MNHEY, CDR2 SMNVEV (reference sequence). This CDR3 has 14 residues. V was pared by 3 bases and J by 5 bases, with 13 bases between. In DNA, the CDR3 is TGTGCCAGCAGTTTTAGGCAGGGGCTGGAGACCCAGTACTTC. This translates into CASSFRQGLETQYF.

The chain combines TRBV6-8 with TRBJ2-2, with a tentative D call TRBD1 (6 bases). Germline CDR1 reads MNHGY; CDR2 reads SAAAGT. The CDR3 has 12 amino acids. The V end was cut by 11 bases, the J end by 4 bases, with 11 bases between. The CDR3 loop reads CAFRDITGELFF. CDR3 in DNA: TGTGCCTTCCGGGACATCACCGGGGAGCTGTTTTTT.

This clonotype has more than one count but fewer than ten. This chain joins TRBV6-5 and TRBJ1-4; D possibly corresponds to TRBD1 (5 bases). V shed 9 bases and J shed 4 bases, with 15 bases lying between them. This CDR3 contains 14 residues. The V gene's germline CDR1 is MNHEY and CDR2 SVGAGI. In DNA form, the CDR3 reads TGTGCCAGTACAACAGGTCTCTATAATGAAAAACTGTTTTTT. Its translation: CASTTGLYNEKLFF.

The chain combines TRBV4-1 with TRBJ2-7; 9 positions agree with TRBD2. The V gene end was trimmed by 2 bases and the J gene end by 6 bases; junction bases not matched to a gene: 8. Germline V CDR1 and CDR2: MGHRA, YSYEKL. This CDR3 comprises 15 residues. The DNA for the CDR3 is TGCGCCAGCAGCCAACCGGGACTAGCTCGCTTCGAGCAGTACTTC. Translated, it gives CASSQPGLARFEQYF.

As regards this clonotype: A much larger clone differs from this one at a single base, so this may be a read error. The chain recombines TRBV7-6 with TRBJ1-1, with 7 nucleotides matching TRBD1. The CDR3 runs to 15 residues. Germline loops: CDR1 SGHVS, CDR2 FNYEAQ. Trimming removed 1 base from V and 6 bases from J; junction bases left unmatched: 8. CDR3 coding DNA: TGTGCCAGCAGCTTAGAGGGAACAGGGGATGCTGAAGCTTTCTTT. Translation: CASSLEGTGDAEAFF. Based on the CDR3 plus reference TRBV7-6 and TRBJ1-1, the full variable domain is GAGVSQSPRYKVTKRGQDVALRCDPISGHVSLYWYRQALGQGPEFLTYFNYEAQQDKSGLPNDRFSAERPEGSISTLTIQRTEQRDSAMYRCASSLEGTGDAEAFFGQGTRLTVV.

This rearrangement joins TRBV28 to TRBJ2-7, with D possibly matching TRBD1 (6 bases). Trimming stripped 4 bases from V and 4 bases from J, with 14 bases between. Germline V gives CDR1 MDHEN, CDR2 SYDVKM. CDR3 length equals 14 residues. CDR3 nucleotides: TGTGCCAGCAGTTCGGCCCCACAGGGATACGAGCAGTACGTC. Amino acids: CASSSAPQGYEQYV.

This clonotype was observed a few times. The gene calls are TRBV6-5 and TRBJ1-2; D remains unclear. The V end was cut by 2 bases, the J end by 4 bases, with 11 bases between. The CDR3 loop spans 14 amino acids. The germline V gene encodes CDR1 MNHEY and CDR2 SVGAGI. Here the CDR3 reads CASSYGRGTYGYTF. CDR3 sequence (DNA): TGTGCCAGCAGTTACGGCCGGGGTACCTATGGCTACACCTTC.

The chain joins TRBV29-1 to TRBJ2-5; 9 nucleotides agree with TRBD1. This CDR3 is 13 amino acids long. V lost 7 bases to trimming and J lost 5 bases; unmatched junction nucleotides: 8. Per germline, CDR1 SQVTM and CDR2 ANQGSEA. The CDR3 bases are TGCAGCGCTCAACAGGGGGCGAGGGAGACCCAGTACTTC. Its translation: CSAQQGARETQYF.

V and J are TRBV7-6 and TRBJ2-1, with 7 bases lining up with TRBD1. Germline-derived CDR1 and CDR2 are SGHVS and FNYEAQ. This CDR3 comprises 15 residues. Trimming removed 5 bases from V and 9 bases from J; junction bases left unmatched: 13. The DNA for the CDR3 is TGTGCCAGCAGCCCGCTGACAGGGTTCGACGCTGAGCAGTTCTTC. It translates to CASSPLTGFDAEQFF.

This clonotype was seen only a few times. The V call is TRBV4-1, the J call TRBJ2-3; TRBD1 matches 9 bases. CDR3 length: 15 amino acids. Germline V gene sequence: CDR1 MGHRA, CDR2 YSYEKL. The trim removed 1 base at V and 6 bases at J, leaving 5 bases unmatched. The CDR3 sequence: CASSQVVDRGDTQYF. For the CDR3, the DNA is TGCGCCAGCAGCCAAGTAGTCGACAGGGGGGATACGCAGTATTTT.

This clonotype was counted many times. The chain couples TRBV7-2 to TRBJ2-7; D perhaps matches TRBD1 (6 bases). This CDR3 contains 13 residues. Trimming took off 2 bases at V and 5 bases at J, with 10 bases between the two ends. Germline assignment: CDR1 SGHTA and CDR2 FQGNSA. This CDR3 is CASSLNRVHEQYV. Here the CDR3 DNA reads TGTGCCAGCAGCTTAAACAGGGTACACGAGCAGTACGTC.

V gene TRBV6-2 or TRBV6-3 combines with J gene TRBJ2-3; 7 bases fit TRBD2. V lost 2 bases to trimming and J lost 2 bases; unmatched junction nucleotides: 1. CDR1 and CDR2 (germline): MNHEY, SVGEGT. This CDR3 has 14 residues. The CDR3 nucleotides are TGTGCCAGCAGTTACGCGGGGGTCACAGATACGCAGTATTTT. This translates into CASSYAGVTDTQYF.